This entry lists 14 T cell receptor beta chains sequenced from one sample in a study of PD-1 blockade in classical Hodgkin lymphoma. The protocol was immunoSEQ multiplex PCR, while the TCRdb copy is restricted to in-frame clones and leaves out a portion. This sample has tens of thousands of clones, with about 75% found just once. Time point defined: cycle 4 day 1 (C4D1), after five to seven weeks of nivolumab. Autologous stem cell transplantation was followed by relapse in every patient, and brentuximab vedotin exposure varied. This sample comprised peripheral blood mononuclear cells (PBMCs), obtained before the fourth cycle of nivolumab. The receptors here all came from a human donor with classical Hodgkin lymphoma.

V gene TRBV6-6 combines with J gene TRBJ2-1; 9 positions match TRBD2. The CDR3 is 15 amino acids. CDR1 is MNHNY and CDR2 is SVGAGI in the germline V gene (reference sequence). Germline trimming cut 6 bases from V and 1 base from J; bases unmatched to any gene: 4. The DNA for the CDR3 is TGTGCCAGCAGGTCGGGACTAGCATCCTACAATGAGCAGTTCTTC. This translates into CASRSGLASYNEQFF.

This clone appeared once. V usage is TRBV6-1 and J usage is TRBJ2-7, with TRBD1 matching 8 bases. The germline V gene encodes CDR1 MNHNS and CDR2 SASEGT. Trimming at V came to 8 bases and at J to 4 bases, leaving 13 bases not matched to a gene. The CDR3 runs 15 residues. DNA for the CDR3: TGTGCCAGCTCCGTCCCCGGGACAGGCCAGTACGAGCAGTACTTC. Its translation is CASSVPGTGQYEQYF.

CDR3 coding DNA: TGTGCCAGCAGTTTACCGCTAGCGGGAGTGGGGGAGCAGTTCTTC. Translation gives CASSLPLAGVGEQFF. The chain carries TRBV28 and TRBJ2-1; 10 positions match TRBD2. The CDR3 loop spans 15 amino acids. The J segment lost 10 bases and the V segment lost 2 bases, leaving 8 bases of the junction unmatched. Per the germline V gene, CDR1 is MDHEN and CDR2 is SYDVKM.

This clone is a singleton in its sample. This CDR3 reads CASSLAEYTDTQYF. The CDR3 bases are TGTGCCAGCAGTCTAGCGGAGTACACAGATACGCAGTATTTT. The V and J genes are TRBV27 and TRBJ2-3, with 7 bases matching TRBD2. The germline CDR1 and CDR2 sequences are MNHEY and SMNVEV (reference sequence). J lost 2 bases, V lost 5 bases, and 4 bases had no gene match. The CDR3 is 14 residues long.

This clone was observed a few times. V gene TRBV18 combines with J gene TRBJ1-2; D ambiguous. The germline V and J ends were trimmed by 3 bases and 8 bases, with 10 bases remaining between them. The germline V gene encodes CDR1 KGHSH and CDR2 LQKENI. This CDR3 region has 12 residues. Here the CDR3 reads CASSPYGEGYTF. For the CDR3, the DNA is TGTGCCAGCTCACCCTACGGGGAGGGCTACACCTTC.

This clone was picked up a small number of times. The chain couples TRBV7-2 to TRBJ2-2, with D possibly matching TRBD2 (5 bases). The CDR3 runs 14 residues. The germline V and J ends were trimmed by 1 base and 4 bases, with 7 bases remaining between them. In germline, CDR1 is SGHTA, CDR2 FQGNSA. CDR3 sequence: CASSLGLLTGELFF. CDR3 sequence (DNA): TGTGCCAGCAGCTTAGGACTACTCACCGGGGAGCTGTTTTTT.

The chain has TRBV9 and TRBJ1-3, with D possibly TRBD1 on 6 matching bases. Trimming removed 3 bases at V and 4 bases at J, with 20 bases between. The CDR3 sequence is 17 residues long. Per germline, CDR1 SGDLS and CDR2 YYNGEE. CDR3 nucleotide sequence: TGTGCCAGCAGCGGTATAGGGCAGGGGCACTTGGGAAACACCATATATTTT. It encodes CASSGIGQGHLGNTIYF.

The chain joins TRBV11-3 to TRBJ2-1; 8 bases are shared with TRBD2. Germline V gene data show CDR1 as SGHNT and CDR2 as YENEEA. The CDR3 has 18 amino acids. V shed 5 bases, J shed 5 bases, and the junction held 17 bases outside the gene matches. As DNA, the CDR3 is TGTGCCAGCAGCCACCGCGGCGGGCTAGCGGGCGCGAACAATGAGCAGTTCTTC. It encodes CASSHRGGLAGANNEQFF.

A few counts support this clone. The CDR3 sequence: CASGSVGNTIYF. The CDR3 nucleotides read TGTGCCAGTGGATCGGTGGGAAACACCATATATTTT. This chain joins TRBV19 and TRBJ1-3; D uncertain. The ends were cut back, 8 bases at V and 4 bases at J, with 9 bases in the middle. The CDR3 runs to 12 residues. Per germline, CDR1 LNHDA and CDR2 SQIVND (reference sequence). Full variable domain (remainder filled in from reference TRBV19 and TRBJ1-3): DGGITQSPKYLFRKEGQNVTLSCEQNLNHDAMYWYRQDPGQGLRLIYYSQIVNDFQKGDIAEGYSVSREKKESFPLTVTSAQKNPTAFYLCASGSVGNTIYFGEGSWLTVV.

This clone was observed a handful of times. J is TRBJ1-5 and V is TRBV28; D remains ambiguous. Per the germline V gene, CDR1 is MDHEN and CDR2 is SYDVKM. The V and J ends lost 4 bases and 3 bases respectively, with 13 bases between them. This CDR3 has 15 residues. CDR3 DNA sequence: TGTGCCAGCAGTTCACCACAGACCTTCAATCAGCCCCAGCATTTT. Amino acids: CASSSPQTFNQPQHF.

The V and J genes are TRBV5-6 and TRBJ2-1; 9 bases line up with TRBD1. The CDR3 is 16 amino acids. Germline CDR1 and CDR2: SGHDT and YYEEEE. Unmatched junction bases numbered 13, after V lost 4 bases and J lost 8 bases. The CDR3 bases are TGTGCCAGCAGCCAAAATGGGGACAGGGTCATCGATGAGCAGTTCTTC. This sequence encodes CASSQNGDRVIDEQFF.

The chain combines TRBV12-1 with TRBJ1-4; TRBD1 was called by the table and not checked on the DNA. TRBV12-1 has pseudogene status. The CDR3 has 17 residues. DNA for the CDR3: TGTGCCAGCAGTCCGCCCCAGGATCGTCCCTCCACGGAAAAACTGTTTTTT. It is translated as CASSPPQDRPSTEKLFF.

The chain employs TRBV6-1 and TRBJ1-4; D remains ambiguous. Deletions cut 7 bases from V and 0 bases from J, with 12 bases between. CDR3 length: 15 amino acids. CDR1 is MNHNS and CDR2 is SASEGT in the germline V gene. The DNA of the CDR3 is TGTGCCAGCACCGGTTTCGCATCAACTAATGAAAAACTGTTTTTT. This gives the protein CASTGFASTNEKLFF.

At least ten counts were recorded for this clone. CDR3 in amino acids: CASSRTAAGDNEQFF. CDR3 nucleotides: TGTGCCAGCAGCAGAACAGCAGCGGGTGACAATGAGCAGTTCTTC. This chain uses TRBV7-9 with TRBJ2-1, with TRBD2 as a possible D gene (6 bases). Germline CDR1 SEHNR, CDR2 FQNEAQ (reference sequence). The CDR3 is 15 residues long. The germline V and J ends were trimmed by 5 bases and 5 bases, with 16 bases remaining between them.